The 25 T cell receptor beta chains presented below share a single source sample, sequenced in a study of CD8 T cells in ankylosing spondylitis. Study-wide findings and caveats: Seven to nine highly homologous variants formed a TCR beta motif that appeared characteristic of ankylosing spondylitis blood.

No antigen has been assigned to these receptors. MiXCR, applied by TCRdb to the 5' RACE reads, yields one record per CDR3 protein. The sample holds around 480,000 distinct CDR3 sequences, 17% seen once. The sample consisted of blood, either unsorted or a sorted T cell fraction (not recorded which). These receptors all stem from a male donor with ankylosing spondylitis.

This chain connects TRBV20-1 to TRBJ2-1; 7 nucleotides align to TRBD2. In germline, CDR1 is DFQATT, CDR2 SNEGSKA (reference sequence). With V trimmed by 4 bases and J by 6 bases, 15 bases remained unmatched. The CDR3 extends over 16 amino acids. CDR3 loop: CSATPVVAGVSNEQFF. The CDR3 coding sequence is TGCAGTGCTACCCCCGTAGTGGCGGGAGTGAGCAATGAGCAGTTCTTC.

This clonotype showed up just a few times. The chain links TRBV18 to TRBJ2-6, with D uncertain. CDR3 length equals 16 residues. V gave up 1 base and J gave up 0 bases, with 7 bases separating them. Germline loops: CDR1 KGHSH, CDR2 LQKENI. The CDR3 DNA is TGTGCCAGCTCACCACTACCAGTCTCTGGGGCCAACGTCCTGACTTTC. It encodes CASSPLPVSGANVLTF. The full variable domain, completed using reference TRBV18 and TRBJ2-6, is NAGVMQNPRHLVRRRGQEARLRCSPMKGHSHVYWYRQLPEEGLKFMVYLQKENIIDESGMPKERFSAEFPKEGPSILRIQQVVRGDSAAYFCASSPLPVSGANVLTFGAGSRLTVL.

This clonotype was observed a few times. CDR3 amino acids: CASLAGYSYNEQFF. Written as DNA, the CDR3 is TGTGCCAGTTTAGCGGGGTATTCCTACAATGAGCAGTTCTTC. The chain has TRBV6-1 and TRBJ2-1; 8 positions match TRBD2. J lost 1 base, V lost 9 bases, and 5 bases had no gene match. Germline V gives CDR1 MNHNS, CDR2 SASEGT. The CDR3 contains 14 residues.

The V call is TRBV7-9, the J call TRBJ1-1; D not resolved. Germline values: CDR1 SEHNR, CDR2 FQNEAQ (reference sequence). This CDR3 comprises 14 residues. V dropped 2 bases and J dropped 1 base, with 8 bases sitting between them. The CDR3, as DNA: TGTGCCAGCAGCTTAAAGGGCCCGAACACTGAAGCTTTCTTT. Translated: CASSLKGPNTEAFF.

The gene calls are TRBV2 and TRBJ2-7; D might be TRBD1 or TRBD2, each matching 5 bases. V was cut by 8 bases and J by 5 bases, with 16 bases left in between. This CDR3 contains 13 residues. CDR1 is SNHLY, CDR2 FYNNEI, per germline. The CDR3 protein is CASQKGTVNEQYF. In DNA form, the CDR3 reads TGTGCCAGCCAAAAAGGGACGGTGAACGAGCAGTACTTC.

The chain is built from TRBV6-1 and TRBJ2-1; 11 nucleotides agree with TRBD2. The ends lost 8 bases at V and 9 bases at J; junction bases unmatched: 12. CDR1 MNHNS and CDR2 SASEGT come from the germline V gene. The CDR3 totals 15 residues. CDR3 residues: CASRRGLAGGTEQFF. CDR3 DNA: TGTGCCAGCCGGAGGGGGCTAGCGGGGGGAACTGAGCAGTTCTTC.

The table lists this clonotype with a few counts. The V call is TRBV28, the J call TRBJ2-7; 7 nucleotides agree with TRBD1. This CDR3 has 16 residues. From germline, CDR1 is MDHEN and CDR2 SYDVKM. After removal of 4 bases from V and 2 bases from J, the junction contained 11 bases not matched to a gene. Here the CDR3 DNA reads TGTGCCAGCAGTTCATACCGGGACAGTGGTACCTACGAGCAGTACTTC. This codes for CASSSYRDSGTYEQYF.

J is TRBJ2-5 and V is TRBV27, with D maybe TRBD1 (6 bases). The V and J ends lost 6 bases and 7 bases respectively, with 15 bases between them. Germline values: CDR1 MNHEY, CDR2 SMNVEV (reference sequence). The length of the CDR3 is 13 residues. The CDR3 loop reads CASSSPLGGTQYF. The CDR3 DNA follows: TGTGCCAGCAGCAGCCCTCTAGGGGGGACCCAGTACTTC.

The chain joins TRBV6-5 to TRBJ1-2; TRBD1 might be the D (6 bases). CDR1 and CDR2 from the germline V gene are MNHEY and SVGAGI. Trimming cost V 4 bases and J 6 bases, with 18 bases left between them. This CDR3 has 15 residues. CDR3 bases: TGTGCCAGCAGTTTTTTATCCTCAGGGGCTGATGGCTACACCTTC. Protein product: CASSFLSSGADGYTF.

This CDR3 is CASSLRAGPTTTNEKLFF. CDR3 in DNA: TGCGCCAGCAGCTTAAGGGCGGGACCGACAACAACTAATGAAAAACTGTTTTTT. The V gene is TRBV5-1, the J gene TRBJ1-4; D possibly corresponds to TRBD1 (5 bases). The CDR3 loop spans 18 amino acids. V gave up 2 bases and J gave up 0 bases, with 17 bases separating them. Germline CDR1 is SGHRS and CDR2 is YFSETQ.

This chain uses TRBV5-1 with TRBJ1-1; D gene uncertain. This CDR3 contains 17 residues. Germline values: CDR1 SGHRS, CDR2 YFSETQ. The V end lost 0 bases, the J end lost 0 bases, and 15 bases lay between the germline ends. The CDR3 here is CASSLEPHSAMNTEAFF. CDR3 nucleotides: TGCGCCAGCAGCTTGGAACCCCATTCTGCCATGAACACTGAAGCTTTCTTT.

This clonotype has at least ten counts. The J gene is TRBJ1-2, the V gene TRBV12-3 or TRBV12-4, with 8 positions matching TRBD1. V was clipped by 5 bases and J by 2 bases; unmatched bases: 7. The CDR3 runs 15 residues. CDR3 region: CASSEANRGNYGYTF. The CDR3 DNA reads TGTGCCAGCAGTGAAGCCAACAGGGGGAACTATGGCTACACCTTC.

This clonotype was observed a single time. The chain recombines TRBV7-3 with TRBJ2-7; a weak D match, TRBD2 (6 bases). The CDR3 is 14 amino acids. V was shortened by 5 bases and J by 6 bases, with 17 bases between the two germline ends. The germline gives CDR1 SGHTA, CDR2 FQGTGA. CDR3 loop: CASSPRLVSGEQYF. The CDR3 nucleotides read TGTGCCAGCAGCCCCCGACTAGTCTCTGGCGAGCAGTACTTC.

This clonotype showed up many times. This chain uses TRBV29-1 with TRBJ2-3; D gene uncertain. V lost 4 bases and J lost 2, with 10 bases in between. The CDR3 contains 13 residues. CDR1 and CDR2 from the germline V gene are SQVTM and ANQGSEA. The CDR3 region has the DNA TGCAGCGTTGTTCGAGGACCCACAGATACGCAGTATTTT. Its protein product is CSVVRGPTDTQYF.

This clonotype appeared a few times. This sequence joins TRBV27 and TRBJ2-7; TRBD2 aligns across 10 bases. The CDR3 is made up of 14 amino acids. The V segment lost 6 bases and the J segment 6 bases; nucleotides outside the gene matches: 8. Germline V CDR1 and CDR2: MNHEY, SMNVEV (reference sequence). The CDR3 nucleotides read TGTGCCAGCAGCCCAGCGGGAGGGACGGCCGAGCAGTACTTC. The encoded protein is CASSPAGGTAEQYF.

This rearrangement joins TRBV2 to TRBJ2-2, with D maybe TRBD2 (5 bases). CDR1 is SNHLY and CDR2 is FYNNEI in the germline V gene. With 3 bases removed from V and 4 bases from J, the gap between germline ends came to 12 bases. The CDR3 contains 15 residues. The CDR3 loop reads CASSDWRIVTGELFF. CDR3 DNA: TGTGCCAGCAGTGACTGGAGGATTGTCACCGGGGAGCTGTTTTTT.

A few counts support this clonotype. The CDR3 protein is CASSKRGPTDTQYF. DNA of the CDR3: TGTGCCAGCAGCAAGCGGGGACCCACAGATACGCAGTATTTT. The chain couples TRBV13 to TRBJ2-3; 7 bases match TRBD2. Germline CDR1 PRHDT, CDR2 FYEKMQ (reference sequence). V gave up 5 bases and J gave up 2 bases; unmatched junction bases: 4. The CDR3 covers 14 residues.

This chain connects TRBV27 to TRBJ2-1, with D perhaps TRBD2 (6 bases). From germline, CDR1 is MNHEY and CDR2 SMNVEV (reference sequence). This CDR3 spans 12 amino acids. V lost 5 bases to trimming and J lost 16 bases, with 18 bases between them. The CDR3 loop reads CASSAYGGMDFF. The CDR3 coding sequence is TGTGCCAGCAGTGCCTATGGGGGGATGGATTTCTTC.

This chain joins TRBV12-3 or TRBV12-4 and TRBJ1-1; D is undetermined. The length of the CDR3 is 13 residues. V lost 8 bases to trimming and J lost 0 bases, with 10 bases between them. The CDR3 protein is CASGWAVNTEAFF. The CDR3 region has the DNA TGTGCCAGCGGGTGGGCGGTGAACACTGAAGCTTTCTTT.

The rearrangement joins TRBV5-1 to TRBJ1-1; TRBD1 might be the D (5 bases). Trimming stripped 1 base from V and 7 bases from J, with 20 bases between. The CDR3 totals 16 residues. Germline assignment: CDR1 SGHRS and CDR2 YFSETQ. CDR3 sequence reads: CASSLPMGEGTGEAFF. The DNA of the CDR3 is TGCGCCAGCAGCTTGCCCATGGGGGAGGGGACGGGTGAAGCTTTCTTT.

Only a few counts were recorded for this clonotype. The chain combines TRBV5-1 with TRBJ2-7; the match to TRBD1 covers 7 bases. In germline, CDR1 is SGHRS, CDR2 YFSETQ. Unmatched junction bases numbered 6, after V lost 4 bases and J lost 5 bases. The CDR3 has 13 amino acids. The CDR3 DNA follows: TGCGCCAGCAGCGGCCCGACAGGGAACGAGCAGTACTTC. Translated: CASSGPTGNEQYF. The complete variable domain, with remaining parts taken from reference TRBV5-1 and TRBJ2-7, reads KAGVTQTPRYLIKTRGQQVTLSCSPISGHRSVSWYQQTPGQGLQFLFEYFSETQRNKGNFPGRFSGRQFSNSRSEMNVSTLELGDSALYLCASSGPTGNEQYFGPGTRLTVT.

This clonotype was seen a handful of times. The J gene is TRBJ2-5, the V gene TRBV5-1; possibly TRBD1 for D (5 bases). Trimming left V 5 bases short and J 0 bases short, with 11 bases between. CDR3 length equals 14 residues. Germline V gives CDR1 SGHRS, CDR2 YFSETQ. CDR3 sequence reads: CASRRQGHQETQYF. In DNA, the CDR3 is TGCGCCAGCAGGCGGCAGGGTCACCAAGAGACCCAGTACTTC.

The chain combines TRBV6-5 with TRBJ1-6; possibly TRBD1 for D (5 bases). CDR1 is MNHEY and CDR2 is SVGAGI in the germline V gene. The V gene lost 3 bases and the J gene lost 7 bases, with 10 bases spanning the gap. The CDR3 consists of 14 residues. For the CDR3, the DNA is TGTGCCAGCAGTTATGGGCAGGGAAATTCACCCCTCCACTTT. Protein sequence: CASSYGQGNSPLHF.

This clonotype has just a few counts. The chain carries TRBV20-1 and TRBJ2-4; TRBD2 aligns across 9 bases. Trimming removed 3 bases from V and 4 bases from J; junction bases left unmatched: 10. The germline CDR1 and CDR2 sequences are DFQATT and SNEGSKA (reference sequence). The CDR3 runs to 16 residues. This chain's CDR3 is CSARRGGASAKNIQYF. Written as DNA, the CDR3 is TGCAGTGCTAGGCGGGGGGGGGCTAGCGCTAAAAACATTCAGTACTTC.

This clonotype was counted only a few times. The rearrangement joins TRBV12-3 or TRBV12-4 to TRBJ1-1; D possibly corresponds to TRBD1 (6 bases). The V end was cut by 0 bases, the J end by 2 bases, with 16 bases between. The CDR3 covers 17 residues. The chain's CDR3 is CASSLALMGGANTEAFF. The CDR3 coding sequence is TGTGCCAGCAGTTTAGCCTTAATGGGGGGGGCCAACACTGAAGCTTTCTTT.